This TCR beta chain is from a study of cytomegalovirus exposure and HLA in healthy donors. Study results and caveats: In a later analysis, TCR beta V- and J-gene trimming was associated with a missense DCLRE1C variant. Analyses of presence and absence presupposed an approximately uniform sequencing depth across donors. Overall, around 160 TCR beta chains were annotated as cytomegalovirus-associated. When the data were analyzed later, several of the most significant clusters appeared to be linked to common viral pathogens.

Concerning this clone itself: Its specificity is unknown.

The ends were cut back, 1 base at V and 0 bases at J, with 6 bases in the middle. The germline V gene has CDR1 SGHVS and CDR2 FNYEAQ. This CDR3 region has 14 residues. The PCR was carried out with 60 Vbeta primers and 13 Jbeta primers. The table came from immunoSEQ multiplex PCR; TCRdb's copy has only in-frame clones and leaves some out. The table records more than 200,000 clones, roughly 80% of them present only once. This receptor was obtained from a girl aged 2 to 10 in good health and CMV-seronegative. The chain employs TRBV7-6 and TRBJ1-1; a weak D match, TRBD1 (5 bases). Sequenced: PBMCs. The CDR3 is CASSLGGVNTEAFF. The CDR3 DNA is TGTGCCAGCAGCTTAGGGGGGGTGAACACTGAAGCTTTCTTT. The complete variable domain, with remaining parts taken from reference TRBV7-6 and TRBJ1-1, reads GAGVSQSPRYKVTKRGQDVALRCDPISGHVSLYWYRQALGQGPEFLTYFNYEAQQDKSGLPNDRFSAERPEGSISTLTIQRTEQRDSAMYRCASSLGGVNTEAFFGQGTRLTVV.